What follows are 25 T cell receptor beta chains derived from one specimen sequenced in a study of blood T cell repertoires in COVID-19. Data came from immunoSEQ multiplex PCR; TCRdb stores just in-frame clones and leaves some out. The sample holds a few hundred thousand clones, 84% seen once. The sequencing input was peripheral blood. These receptors originate from a woman between 35 and 50 years old who had recovered from COVID-19.

This chain connects TRBV4-1 to TRBJ2-5; TRBD2 matches at 14 bases. This CDR3 has 16 residues. V was pared by 1 base and J by 4 bases, with 2 bases of the junction left unmatched. CDR1 and CDR2 (germline): MGHRA, YSYEKL. Here the CDR3 DNA reads TGCGCCAGCAGCCAAGCGACTAGCGGGGGGGCAGAGACCCAGTACTTC. Translated: CASSQATSGGAETQYF.

This clone was seen a single time. The chain carries TRBV4-3 and TRBJ1-2; no clear D gene. The CDR3 totals 12 residues. V shed 0 bases and J shed 11 bases, with 10 bases lying between them. Germline assignment: CDR1 LGHNA and CDR2 YSLEER. The CDR3 region is CASSQDRGGYTF. CDR3 DNA: TGCGCCAGCAGCCAAGATCGGGGAGGGTACACCTTC.

This chain uses TRBV6-5 with TRBJ1-3; no firm D call. The V end lost 6 bases, the J end lost 0 bases, and 9 bases lay between the germline ends. The CDR3 is made up of 14 amino acids. CDR1 MNHEY and CDR2 SVGAGI come from the germline V gene. The CDR3 region is CASRVLNSGNTIYF. The CDR3 nucleotides are TGTGCCAGCAGGGTACTGAACTCTGGAAACACCATATATTTT.

In this sample, this clone turned up many times. The rearrangement joins TRBV9 to TRBJ2-2, with a tentative D call TRBD1 (6 bases). This CDR3 contains 16 residues. CDR1 SGDLS and CDR2 YYNGEE come from the germline V gene. Trimming removed 3 bases from V and 6 bases from J, with 18 bases in between. The CDR3 DNA reads as TGTGCCAGCAGCGGAGTAGGTCAGGGGTTGGCCGGGGAGCTGTTTTTT. This sequence encodes CASSGVGQGLAGELFF.

The rearrangement joins TRBV4-3 to TRBJ2-1; tentatively, D is TRBD1 (6 bases). Between the trimmed V and J ends, which lost 1 base and 5 bases, there was a span of 9 bases. CDR1 is LGHNA and CDR2 is YSLEER in the germline V gene. The CDR3 totals 14 residues. This CDR3 reads CASSQVQGHNEQFF. As DNA, the CDR3 is TGCGCCAGCAGCCAAGTTCAGGGGCACAATGAGCAGTTCTTC.

The rearrangement joins TRBV14 to TRBJ2-5; 8 nucleotides match TRBD1. V was clipped by 2 bases and J by 5 bases; unmatched bases: 7. This CDR3 is 15 amino acids long. Per germline, CDR1 SGHDN and CDR2 FVKESK. For the CDR3, the DNA is TGTGCCAGCAGCCAAAGGGGCAGGGGGCGTGAGACCCAGTACTTC. Translation: CASSQRGRGRETQYF.

The chain recombines TRBV18 with TRBJ1-1; D is undetermined. The CDR3 spans 13 residues. In germline, CDR1 is KGHSH, CDR2 LQKENI. Between the trimmed V and J ends, which lost 1 base and 1 base, there was a span of 4 bases. CDR3 loop: CASSPRQNTEAFF. The CDR3 DNA is TGTGCCAGCTCACCACGGCAGAACACTGAAGCTTTCTTT.

The chain couples TRBV7-2 to TRBJ2-7; possible D gene TRBD2, 6 bases. Per the germline V gene, CDR1 is SGHTA and CDR2 is FQGNSA. The CDR3 runs to 14 residues. The V gene lost 4 bases and the J gene lost 2 bases, with 12 bases spanning the gap. CDR3 amino acids: CASSSRENPYEQYF. The DNA of the CDR3 is TGTGCCAGCAGCTCCCGGGAGAACCCCTACGAGCAGTACTTC.

V usage is TRBV3-1 (or the pseudogene TRBV3-2) and J usage is TRBJ1-5; the D is unclear. CDR1 LGHDT and CDR2 YNNKEL come from the germline V gene (reference sequence). The germline V and J ends were trimmed by 0 bases and 10 bases, with 16 bases remaining between them. The CDR3 spans 15 residues. The CDR3 here is CASSQDKGEGYPQHF. CDR3 nucleotides: TGTGCCAGCAGCCAAGATAAGGGAGAGGGCTACCCCCAGCATTTT.

Only one count was recorded for this clone. The V gene is TRBV7-2, the J gene TRBJ2-2, with D maybe TRBD2 (5 bases). Trimming left V 8 bases short and J 1 base short, with 11 bases between. CDR1 is SGHTA, CDR2 FQGNSA, per germline. There are 14 residues in the CDR3. CDR3 amino acids: CASGLGLNTGELFF. In nucleotides, the CDR3 is TGTGCCAGCGGACTGGGCCTGAACACCGGGGAGCTGTTTTTT.

The chain carries TRBV5-1 and TRBJ2-2; D uncertain. This CDR3 contains 15 residues. Trimming removed 0 bases from V and 2 bases from J, with 8 bases in between. Germline values: CDR1 SGHRS, CDR2 YFSETQ. CDR3 sequence: CASSLESLNTGELFF. The CDR3 region has the DNA TGCGCCAGCAGCTTGGAGAGCCTTAACACCGGGGAGCTGTTTTTT.

The V call is TRBV5-1, the J call TRBJ2-3; D call uncertain. Trimming left V 1 base short and J 1 base short, with 7 bases between. This CDR3 contains 14 residues. CDR1 is SGHRS, CDR2 YFSETQ, per germline. The CDR3 DNA sequence: TGCGCCAGCAGCTTGAACCGGGGCACAGATACGCAGTATTTT. Its protein product is CASSLNRGTDTQYF.

The chain uses TRBV5-1 and TRBJ1-4; TRBD1 matches at 8 bases. The trim removed 4 bases at V and 8 bases at J, leaving 7 bases unmatched. The germline gives CDR1 SGHRS, CDR2 YFSETQ. The CDR3 extends over 14 amino acids. CDR3 residues: CASSIDRGDEKLFF. The CDR3 region has the DNA TGCGCCAGCAGCATCGACAGGGGTGACGAAAAACTGTTTTTT.

This clone has a single count. The V gene is TRBV7-2, the J gene TRBJ2-7, with 15 bases identical to TRBD2. Germline-derived CDR1 and CDR2 are SGHTA and FQGNSA. CDR3 length: 15 amino acids. J gave up 2 bases and V 4 bases, and 0 bases lay outside the gene matches. CDR3 bases: TGTGCCAGCAGCTGGACTAGCGGGGGGGCCTACGAGCAGTACTTC. Its protein is CASSWTSGGAYEQYF.

The rearrangement joins TRBV11-3 to TRBJ1-3, with D tentatively TRBD1 (6 bases). V was trimmed by 5 bases and J by 1 base, leaving 15 bases between them. CDR1 and CDR2 from the germline V gene are SGHNT and YENEEA. CDR3 length equals 16 residues. The CDR3 protein is CASSPRGGESGNTIYF. The CDR3 region has the DNA TGTGCCAGCAGCCCCCGCGGGGGCGAGTCTGGAAACACCATATATTTT.

This chain uses TRBV7-3 with TRBJ2-2, with a weak D call TRBD1 (5 bases). Germline lookup yields CDR1 SGHTA and CDR2 FQGTGA. The ends were cut back, 3 bases at V and 6 bases at J, with 11 bases in the middle. The CDR3 covers 14 residues. The CDR3 sequence: CASSLGGAPGELFF. Here the CDR3 DNA reads TGTGCCAGCAGCTTGGGTGGGGCCCCCGGGGAGCTGTTTTTT. The whole variable domain, filled in from reference TRBV7-3 and TRBJ2-2, reads GAGVSQTPSNKVTEKGKYVELRCDPISGHTALYWYRQSLGQGPEFLIYFQGTGAADDSGLPNDRFFAVRPEGSVSTLKIQRTERGDSAVYLCASSLGGAPGELFFGEGSRLTVL.

The table lists this clone with a few counts. This chain links TRBV7-6 with TRBJ1-1, with 7 bases fitting TRBD1. Looked up from germline, CDR1 is SGHVS and CDR2 is FNYEAQ. The junction had 2 bases not matched to a gene; V was cut back by 4 bases and J by 3 bases. This CDR3 contains 13 residues. The CDR3 nucleotides read TGTGCCAGCAGCTCAGACAGGGACACTGAAGCTTTCTTT. This translates into CASSSDRDTEAFF.

This clone was recorded only once. The rearrangement links TRBV6-5 to TRBJ1-1; tentatively, D is TRBD1 (6 bases). The V gene's germline CDR1 is MNHEY and CDR2 SVGAGI. The CDR3 extends over 15 amino acids. V shed 8 bases and J shed 4 bases, with 20 bases lying between them. As DNA, the CDR3 is TGTGCCAGCGGAACTTCTGGGGGCCGGCGCACTGAAGCTTTCTTT. The encoded protein is CASGTSGGRRTEAFF.

The rearrangement uses TRBV4-2 and TRBJ2-2, with D tentatively TRBD1 (6 bases). The CDR3 is made up of 15 amino acids. The V and J ends lost 4 bases and 2 bases respectively, with 11 bases between them. The germline V gene has CDR1 LGHNA and CDR2 YNFKEQ. The CDR3 DNA reads as TGTGCCAGCAGCCCGACAGGTCTTAACACCGGGGAGCTGTTTTTT. It encodes CASSPTGLNTGELFF.

The chain is built from TRBV27 and TRBJ1-2, with D uncertain. The CDR3 is made up of 13 amino acids. Germline-derived CDR1 and CDR2 are MNHEY and SMNVEV (reference sequence). Trimming removed 7 bases from V and 7 bases from J, with 16 bases in between. The DNA for the CDR3 is TGTGCCAGCACCCCTCGAGACGGAGGTGGCTACACCTTC. It codes for CASTPRDGGGYTF.

This chain connects TRBV5-1 to TRBJ2-3; tentative D call: TRBD1 (6 bases). The V gene's germline CDR1 is SGHRS and CDR2 YFSETQ. This CDR3 contains 15 residues. Trimming cost V 5 bases and J 3 bases, with 16 bases left between them. Here the CDR3 reads CASSNTGFQTDTQYF. Written as DNA, the CDR3 is TGCGCCAGCAGTAATACAGGGTTTCAAACAGATACGCAGTATTTT.

The CDR3 sequence is CASSGGVSEQYF. The DNA for the CDR3 is TGCGCCAGCAGCGGCGGGGTCTCGGAGCAGTACTTC. The chain recombines TRBV5-1 with TRBJ2-7; possible D gene TRBD2, 6 bases. V was trimmed by 4 bases and J by 7 bases, leaving 12 bases between them. The germline V gene has CDR1 SGHRS and CDR2 YFSETQ. The CDR3 is 12 amino acids.

A remark on this clone: One end of the junction varies from germline; a read error may be responsible. CDR3 region: CASGDRELLF. For the CDR3, the DNA is TGCGCCAGCGGGGACAGGGAATTGCTCTTT. The chain combines TRBV10-1 with TRBJ1-1, with 9 positions matching TRBD1. The germline CDR1 and CDR2 sequences are WNHNN and SYGVQD (reference sequence). The length of the CDR3 is 10 residues.

This rearrangement joins TRBV6-6 to TRBJ1-5, with unresolved D. V was shortened by 0 bases and J by 0 bases, with 9 bases between the two germline ends. The germline gives CDR1 MNHNY, CDR2 SVGAGI (reference sequence). The CDR3 is 16 amino acids. CDR3 protein: CASSYSSVSSNQPQHF. CDR3 nucleotide sequence: TGTGCCAGCAGTTACTCGTCAGTATCTAGCAATCAGCCCCAGCATTTT.

This clone came up a few times. This sequence joins TRBV6-2 or TRBV6-3 and TRBJ2-3, with TRBD2 matching 12 bases. The CDR3 spans 16 residues. V shed 5 bases, J shed 3 bases, and the junction held 6 bases outside the gene matches. The V gene's germline CDR1 is MNHEY and CDR2 SVGEGT. This CDR3 is CASSPLAGGLTDTQYF. Written as DNA, the CDR3 is TGTGCCAGCAGTCCCCTAGCGGGGGGGCTTACAGATACGCAGTATTTT.